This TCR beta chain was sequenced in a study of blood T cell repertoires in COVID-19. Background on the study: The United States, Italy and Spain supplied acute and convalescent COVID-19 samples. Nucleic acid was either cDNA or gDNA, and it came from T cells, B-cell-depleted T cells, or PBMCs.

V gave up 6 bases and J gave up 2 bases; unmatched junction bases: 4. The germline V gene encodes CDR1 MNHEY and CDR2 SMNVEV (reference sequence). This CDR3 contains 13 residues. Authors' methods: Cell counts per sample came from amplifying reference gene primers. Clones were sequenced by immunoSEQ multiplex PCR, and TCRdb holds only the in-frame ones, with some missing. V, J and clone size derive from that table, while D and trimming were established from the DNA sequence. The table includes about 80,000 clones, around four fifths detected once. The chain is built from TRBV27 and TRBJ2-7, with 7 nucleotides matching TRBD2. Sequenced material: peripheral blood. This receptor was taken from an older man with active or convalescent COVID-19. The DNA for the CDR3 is TGTGCCAGCAGGAATGGGGGGGCCTACGAGCAGTACTTC. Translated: CASRNGGAYEQYF.